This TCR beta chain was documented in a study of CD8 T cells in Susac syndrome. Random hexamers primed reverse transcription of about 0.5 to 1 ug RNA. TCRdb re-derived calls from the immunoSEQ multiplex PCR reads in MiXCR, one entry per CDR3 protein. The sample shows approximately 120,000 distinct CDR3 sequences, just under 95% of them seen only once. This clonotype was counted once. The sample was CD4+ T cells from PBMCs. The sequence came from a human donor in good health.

CDR3 DNA sequence: TGTGCCTGGAAAACTACAGGGAGCTCCTACGAGCAGTACTTC. This translates into CAWKTTGSSYEQYF. The chain couples TRBV30 to TRBJ2-7; possible D gene TRBD1, 6 bases. This CDR3 has 14 residues. Germline assignment: CDR1 GTSNPN and CDR2 SVGIG (reference sequence). V lost 4 bases and J 0 bases, leaving 13 bases between the germline ends.